Below, 20 T cell receptor beta chains from the same sample are listed, as sequenced in a study of blood T cell repertoires in COVID-19. Sequencing was performed with immunoSEQ multiplex PCR; in TCRdb, only in-frame clones are kept and a portion is missing. The repertoire holds roughly 43,000 clones, with approximately 87% as singletons. Input material: peripheral blood. The source of these receptors is a human donor in a cohort sampled during active COVID-19.

V and J are TRBV7-3 and TRBJ2-1, with TRBD2 identical over 13 bases. CDR1 and CDR2 (germline): SGHTA, FQGTGA. This CDR3 is built from 15 residues. V gave up 5 bases and J gave up 10 bases; unmatched junction bases: 8. As DNA, the CDR3 is TGTGCCAGCAGCCTGGGACTAGCGGGGACGGGGGAGCAGTTCTTC. Encoded protein: CASSLGLAGTGEQFF.

The chain links TRBV2 to TRBJ2-7, with 7 bases fitting TRBD2. CDR1 is SNHLY and CDR2 is FYNNEI in the germline V gene. The CDR3 runs to 12 residues. V shed 6 bases, J shed 4 bases, and the junction held 3 bases outside the gene matches. The CDR3 DNA reads as TGTGCCAGCAGGGCTAGCGGATACGAGCAGTACTTC. Its translation: CASRASGYEQYF.

The chain links TRBV18 to TRBJ2-1; 10 bases are shared with TRBD1. This CDR3 is 16 amino acids long. V lost 4 bases to trimming and J lost 7 bases; unmatched junction nucleotides: 10. Germline assignment: CDR1 KGHSH and CDR2 LQKENI. The CDR3 loop reads CASSLPRQGARNEQFF. The CDR3 DNA sequence: TGTGCCAGCTCACTACCACGACAGGGGGCGCGTAATGAGCAGTTCTTC.

This clone is a singleton in its sample. The chain is built from TRBV11-2 and TRBJ2-5; 7 nucleotides line up with TRBD2. Germline V CDR1 and CDR2: SGHAT, FQNNGV. V lost 5 bases to trimming and J lost 2 bases; unmatched junction nucleotides: 14. This CDR3 has 17 residues. The CDR3 DNA reads as TGTGCCAGCAGCCCCGGTTTGATTAGCGGGTCGCAAGAGACCCAGTACTTC. Its protein is CASSPGLISGSQETQYF.

There are a few counts of this clone. J is TRBJ2-7 and V is TRBV12-3 or TRBV12-4; D might be TRBD1 (5 bases). The CDR3 contains 13 residues. Deletions cut 5 bases from V and 5 bases from J, with 13 bases between. The CDR3 reads CASSPQGFNEQYF. The CDR3 nucleotides read TGTGCCAGCAGTCCCCAGGGCTTCAACGAGCAGTACTTC.

CDR3 sequence: CASTLGQGSDEQYF. The CDR3 DNA reads as TGTGCCAGCACCCTAGGACAGGGTTCAGACGAGCAGTACTTC. V and J are TRBV7-2 and TRBJ2-7, with 8 nucleotides matching TRBD1. The germline CDR1 and CDR2 sequences are SGHTA and FQGNSA. J lost 5 bases, V lost 7 bases, and 10 bases had no gene match. The length of the CDR3 is 14 residues.

In DNA, the CDR3 is TGTGCCAGCACCACCCCGTTAATTCGGGAAAAACTGTTTTTT. Protein sequence: CASTTPLIREKLFF. The genes are TRBV28 and TRBJ1-4; D gene unclear. Germline V gives CDR1 MDHEN, CDR2 SYDVKM. The ends were cut back, 7 bases at V and 8 bases at J, with 17 bases in the middle. This CDR3 is 14 amino acids long.

J is TRBJ2-7 and V is TRBV7-6; TRBD1 aligns across 9 bases. Germline V lookup: CDR1 SGHVS, CDR2 FNYEAQ. This CDR3 region has 13 residues. Trimming removed 4 bases from V and 6 bases from J; junction bases left unmatched: 4. The DNA for the CDR3 is TGTGCCAGCAGCTCGGGACAGGGCTTCGAGCAGTACTTC. Translating it yields CASSSGQGFEQYF.

This clone has just a few counts. The chain couples TRBV15 to TRBJ2-7, with a tentative D call TRBD1 (6 bases). V lost 5 bases and J lost 4, with 12 bases in between. Germline V gives CDR1 LNHNV, CDR2 YYDKDF (reference sequence). The length of the CDR3 is 13 residues. CDR3 DNA sequence: TGTGCCACCAGCCGGACAGTGGCATACGAGCAGTACTTC. Protein product: CATSRTVAYEQYF.

This chain uses TRBV11-2 with TRBJ2-7; unclear D gene. The length of the CDR3 is 13 residues. Trimming took off 1 base at V and 2 bases at J, with 6 bases between the two ends. Germline CDR1 reads SGHAT; CDR2 reads FQNNGV. CDR3 protein: CASSLGLTYEQYF. In DNA, the CDR3 is TGTGCCAGCAGCTTAGGCCTAACCTACGAGCAGTACTTC.

In its sample, this clone was seen a few times. This sequence joins TRBV5-5 and TRBJ2-7; 7 bases agree with TRBD1. Germline-derived CDR1 and CDR2 are SGHKS and YYEKEE (reference sequence). V lost 10 bases, J lost 0 bases, and 19 bases stayed unmatched. This CDR3 contains 17 residues. CDR3 amino acids: CARGYGTAFPSSYEQYF. The CDR3 coding sequence is TGTGCCCGCGGATACGGGACAGCTTTTCCGAGCTCCTACGAGCAGTACTTC.

This clone has just a few counts. This rearrangement joins TRBV6-5 to TRBJ2-1, with 9 positions matching TRBD2. CDR1 and CDR2 from the germline V gene are MNHEY and SVGAGI. V lost 6 bases, J lost 6 bases, and 9 bases stayed unmatched. CDR3 size: 15 residues. The CDR3 loop reads CASSHASGTGNEQFF. The CDR3 nucleotides are TGTGCCAGCAGCCACGCTAGCGGGACGGGCAATGAGCAGTTCTTC.

The rearrangement joins TRBV7-6 to TRBJ2-2; 12 bases line up with TRBD1. Losses at the gene ends were 5 bases for V and 7 bases for J; bases not matched to a gene: 5. This CDR3 has 15 amino acids. The germline gives CDR1 SGHVS, CDR2 FNYEAQ. This chain's CDR3 is CASSPGQGAHGELFF. The CDR3 nucleotides read TGTGCCAGCAGCCCGGGACAGGGGGCGCACGGGGAGCTGTTTTTT.

This rearrangement joins TRBV7-9 to TRBJ2-7; tentative D call: TRBD1 (5 bases). Germline V gives CDR1 SEHNR, CDR2 FQNEAQ (reference sequence). This CDR3 is 11 amino acids long. Trimming cost V 5 bases and J 6 bases, with 8 bases left between them. The CDR3 coding sequence is TGTGCCAGCAGCAAGGGGCCCGAGCAGTACTTC. Its translation is CASSKGPEQYF.

The chain uses TRBV6-1 and TRBJ2-5, with D unclear. CDR3 length: 15 residues. CDR1 is MNHNS, CDR2 SASEGT, per germline. Trimming cost V 3 bases and J 2 bases, with 13 bases left between them. The CDR3 here is CASSDSLAEQETQYF. The CDR3 DNA reads TGTGCCAGCAGTGATTCGTTGGCAGAACAAGAGACCCAGTACTTC.

The V and J genes are TRBV9 and TRBJ2-7, with TRBD1 identical over 9 bases. The CDR3 has 15 residues. From germline, CDR1 is SGDLS and CDR2 YYNGEE. J gave up 1 base and V 3 bases, and 5 bases lay outside the gene matches. The CDR3 DNA follows: TGTGCCAGCAGCGCCCCGGGACAGGGATCCTACGAGCAGTACTTC. It encodes CASSAPGQGSYEQYF.

The rearrangement links TRBV14 to TRBJ2-1; a possible D gene is TRBD2 (7 bases). The CDR3 consists of 13 residues. The ends were cut back, 4 bases at V and 8 bases at J, with 12 bases in the middle. The germline V gene encodes CDR1 SGHDN and CDR2 FVKESK. The CDR3 DNA sequence: TGTGCCAGCAGCCGCTTAGGGGGGGATGAGCAGTTCTTC. It specifies CASSRLGGDEQFF.

V and J are TRBV19 and TRBJ2-7, with 7 bases aligning to TRBD1. The V gene end was trimmed by 3 bases and the J gene end by 1 base; junction bases not matched to a gene: 6. The CDR3 sequence is 15 residues long. Germline CDR1 and CDR2: LNHDA and SQIVND (reference sequence). The CDR3, as DNA: TGTGCCAGTAGTATTGCCCCGGGACAGTCCTACGAGCAGTACTTC. Translation: CASSIAPGQSYEQYF.

This chain connects TRBV6-1 to TRBJ2-7; 13 bases align to TRBD2. The germline gives CDR1 MNHNS, CDR2 SASEGT. The CDR3 sequence is 17 residues long. After removal of 3 bases from V and 4 bases from J, the junction contained 9 bases not matched to a gene. The CDR3 DNA reads TGTGCCAGCAGTGAGATAGCAACTAGCGGGGGGGTTTACGAGCAGTACTTC. Translating it yields CASSEIATSGGVYEQYF.

The chain couples TRBV27 to TRBJ2-1; 8 bases are a match to TRBD2. V shed 6 bases and J 5 bases; nucleotides not matched to a gene: 6. The CDR3 is 14 residues long. The germline V gene encodes CDR1 MNHEY and CDR2 SMNVEV (reference sequence). The chain's CDR3 is CASRAGLANNEQFF. DNA of the CDR3: TGTGCCAGCAGGGCAGGACTAGCTAACAATGAGCAGTTCTTC.